The clone carrying this TCR beta chain was counted only a few times. Profiling relied on immunoSEQ multiplex PCR, and the TCRdb table lists in-frame clones only, not all of them. Of nearly 200,000 clones in the sample, approximately 80% were seen once. This specimen belongs to a study of blood T cell repertoires in COVID-19. Specimen: peripheral blood. The receptor comes from a human donor with acute or convalescent COVID-19. The donor label of this sample is uncertain.

The DNA for the CDR3 is TGTGCCAGCAGCCCCCCCACAAACACCGGGGAGCTGTTTTTT. This sequence encodes CASSPPTNTGELFF. V gene TRBV9 combines with J gene TRBJ2-2; unclear D gene. The CDR3 is 14 residues long. Germline lookup yields CDR1 SGDLS and CDR2 YYNGEE. Trimming took 4 bases from V and 2 from J, leaving 9 bases between them.